This passage covers 13 T cell receptor beta chains from one sample sequenced in a study of CD8 T cells in Susac syndrome. An input of about 0.5 to 1 ug of RNA was subjected to reverse transcription using random hexamers. One entry per CDR3 protein, called by TCRdb with MiXCR from the immunoSEQ multiplex PCR reads. The sample records approximately 270,000 distinct CDR3 sequences, over 85% being singletons. The sample taken for sequencing was CD4+ T cells from PBMCs. Receptors were obtained from a human donor with multiple sclerosis.

This chain joins TRBV11-2 and TRBJ2-3; D possibly uses TRBD1 or TRBD2 (6 bases each). V lost 10 bases, J lost 12 bases, and 17 bases lay in between. The CDR3 has 11 amino acids. Germline CDR1 reads SGHAT; CDR2 reads FQNNGV. The CDR3, as DNA: TGTGCCATCATACGAGGGGGGTCCCAGTATTTT. This sequence encodes CAIIRGGSQYF.

The rearrangement uses TRBV29-1 and TRBJ2-5; the D gene is possibly TRBD1 (6 bases). CDR1 SQVTM and CDR2 ANQGSEA come from the germline V gene. There are 12 residues in the CDR3. Trimming removed 3 bases from V and 4 bases from J, with 9 bases in between. The CDR3 here is CSVDRGPETQYF. The CDR3 DNA is TGCAGCGTTGACAGGGGCCCAGAGACCCAGTACTTC.

This chain joins TRBV20-1 and TRBJ1-1; weak D call: TRBD1 (6 bases). V was cut by 3 bases and J by 1 base, with 24 bases left in between. CDR1 is DFQATT, CDR2 SNEGSKA, per germline (reference sequence). The CDR3 contains 18 residues. The CDR3 is CSARGAGIGVWGNTEAFF. In nucleotides, the CDR3 is TGCAGTGCTAGGGGGGCTGGTATTGGTGTTTGGGGGAACACTGAAGCTTTCTTT.

V is TRBV9 and J is TRBJ2-5; TRBD2 agrees at 11 bases. The CDR3 consists of 15 residues. Trimming removed 4 bases from V and 5 bases from J; junction bases left unmatched: 7. Germline V gives CDR1 SGDLS, CDR2 YYNGEE. The DNA for the CDR3 is TGTGCCAGCAGCAGTAGCGGGGGGGAGCGGGAGACCCAGTACTTC. Encoded protein: CASSSSGGERETQYF.

The V call is TRBV4-1, the J call TRBJ1-6; D unclear. The V end lost 4 bases, the J end lost 5 bases, and 12 bases lay between the germline ends. The CDR3 is made up of 15 amino acids. Germline V lookup: CDR1 MGHRA, CDR2 YSYEKL. CDR3 loop: CASSPQTQNNSPLHF. CDR3 DNA sequence: TGCGCCAGCAGCCCTCAGACACAGAATAATTCACCCCTCCACTTT.

The rearrangement uses TRBV19 and TRBJ2-5, with a possible D match to TRBD1 (6 bases). This CDR3 has 16 residues. Germline V lookup: CDR1 LNHDA, CDR2 SQIVND (reference sequence). The ends were cut back, 3 bases at V and 3 bases at J, with 17 bases in the middle. For the CDR3, the DNA is TGTGCCAGTAGTATTCTTGGGACAACGAGAAAAGAGACCCAGTACTTC. Protein sequence: CASSILGTTRKETQYF.

CDR3 in DNA: TGCAGTGCTATAGCGGAAGAGACCCAGTACTTC. Its translation is CSAIAEETQYF. The chain uses TRBV20-1 and TRBJ2-5; the D gene is possibly TRBD2 (6 bases). Trimming took 4 bases from V and 3 from J, leaving 6 bases between them. Germline V CDR1 and CDR2: DFQATT, SNEGSKA (reference sequence). The CDR3 totals 11 residues.

V usage is TRBV12-3 or TRBV12-4 and J usage is TRBJ1-6, with 9 bases that match TRBD1. The CDR3 has 15 residues. With V trimmed by 7 bases and J by 6 bases, 7 bases remained unmatched. The CDR3, as DNA: TGTGCCAGCACCCCGACAGGGGGAGGTAATTCACCCCTCCACTTT. This sequence encodes CASTPTGGGNSPLHF.

This clonotype appeared a single time. The V and J genes are TRBV18 and TRBJ2-7; D remains unclear. The V gene's germline CDR1 is KGHSH and CDR2 LQKENI. The CDR3 contains 13 residues. Trimming shortened V by 1 base and J by 4 bases, and 8 bases separated the two germline ends. CDR3 in amino acids: CASSPRGPYEQYV. CDR3 bases: TGTGCCAGCTCACCACGTGGGCCATACGAGCAGTACGTC.

The V call is TRBV4-1, the J call TRBJ2-4; 11 positions agree with TRBD2. This CDR3 is built from 19 residues. CDR1 is MGHRA and CDR2 is YSYEKL in the germline V gene. Trimming removed 2 bases from V and 1 base from J; junction bases left unmatched: 10. The CDR3 bases are TGCGCCAGCAGCCAACCTACTAGCGGGAGAAATGGGGCCAAAAACATTCAGTACTTC. It translates to CASSQPTSGRNGAKNIQYF.

V gene TRBV29-1 combines with J gene TRBJ2-3; D is possibly TRBD2 (6 bases). CDR1 and CDR2 from the germline V gene are SQVTM and ANQGSEA. The CDR3 has 15 residues. Trimming pared 5 bases from V and 2 bases from J, leaving 17 bases between. The chain's CDR3 is CSVRVSAGPTDTQYF. Written as DNA, the CDR3 is TGCAGCGTTCGTGTTTCGGCGGGACCCACAGATACGCAGTATTTT.

The chain carries TRBV12-3 or TRBV12-4 and TRBJ1-2; D perhaps matches TRBD1 (6 bases). CDR3 length: 15 amino acids. Trimming removed 3 bases from V and 8 bases from J, with 19 bases in between. CDR3 sequence (DNA): TGTGCCAGCAGTTTCGGTTCTCGGGGGGCGCGGGGCTACACCTTC. It specifies CASSFGSRGARGYTF.

This clonotype was observed a single time. V and J are TRBV9 and TRBJ2-2; 13 bases agree with TRBD2. Trimming at V came to 4 bases and at J to 7 bases, leaving 13 bases not matched to a gene. Germline-derived CDR1 and CDR2 are SGDLS and YYNGEE. The length of the CDR3 is 18 residues. Here the CDR3 reads CASSWTGLAGVTVGELFF. Written as DNA, the CDR3 is TGTGCCAGCAGCTGGACAGGACTAGCGGGAGTAACGGTCGGGGAGCTGTTTTTT.